This TCR beta chain derives from a study of cytomegalovirus exposure and HLA in healthy donors. Overall study context: A subsequent analysis stated that the 110 or so validation repertoires were run on the same platform as the approximately 660 first-cohort repertoires.

V lost 7 bases and J 3 bases, leaving 10 bases between the germline ends. Germline V CDR1 and CDR2: SGHTA, FQGNSA. The CDR3 runs to 13 residues. A remark on this clone: No antigen is known for it.

Generated by immunoSEQ multiplex PCR, the TCRdb table keeps only in-frame clones and is missing some. Counted here are around 70,000 clones, roughly nine tenths occurring once; the ten biggest clones make up approximately 3.4%. Whole-study findings and limits: It was confirmed in vitro that a few of the CMV-associated chains were specific for CMV antigens.

The sequence derives from a man between 18 and 29 years old in good health and CMV-seronegative. The chain couples TRBV7-2 to TRBJ2-4, with unresolved D. Sequenced: PBMCs. Here the CDR3 reads CASTHYDKNIQYF. The CDR3 DNA reads as TGTGCCAGCACCCACTACGACAAAAACATTCAGTACTTC.